These 25 T cell receptor beta chains were sequenced from one sample in a study of OX40 agonist ivuxolimab in advanced cancers. Profiling relied on immunoSEQ multiplex PCR, and the TCRdb table lists in-frame clones only, not all of them. The profile shows approximately 23,000 clones, approximately 80% of them singletons. The specimen comprised CD4+ or CD8+ T cells sorted from blood, sampled in a trial of the OX40 agonist ivuxolimab. These receptors all stem from an adult with an advanced solid tumor such as melanoma, head and neck, liver or kidney cancer.

The V call is TRBV9, the J call TRBJ1-2; the D gene is possibly TRBD1 (6 bases). Trimming left V 0 bases short and J 1 base short, with 16 bases between. The CDR3 is 17 amino acids. The germline gives CDR1 SGDLS, CDR2 YYNGEE. CDR3 DNA: TGTGCCAGCAGCGTAGCTCGGCAAGGGGGGGATAACTATGGCTACACCTTC. It is translated as CASSVARQGGDNYGYTF.

This chain connects TRBV7-6 to TRBJ1-2, with TRBD1 matching over 7 bases. This CDR3 has 15 residues. Unmatched junction bases numbered 8, after V lost 5 bases and J lost 2 bases. From germline, CDR1 is SGHVS and CDR2 FNYEAQ. In DNA form, the CDR3 reads TGTGCCAGCAGCCCAACGGGACAGTTGAACTATGGCTACACCTTC. It specifies CASSPTGQLNYGYTF.

This chain connects TRBV27 to TRBJ2-1; no clear D. Looked up from germline, CDR1 is MNHEY and CDR2 is SMNVEV (reference sequence). V lost 7 bases and J 4 bases, leaving 14 bases between the germline ends. CDR3 size: 14 residues. The CDR3 DNA follows: TGTGCCAGCAACCCCACTGGGCCGTACAATGAGCAGTTCTTC. Its protein is CASNPTGPYNEQFF.

This chain uses TRBV15 with TRBJ2-4; TRBD1 matches 8 bases. The trim removed 4 bases at V and 0 bases at J, leaving 5 bases unmatched. Germline loops: CDR1 LNHNV, CDR2 YYDKDF (reference sequence). The CDR3 extends over 16 amino acids. The CDR3 DNA reads TGTGCCACCAGCACCGGACAGGGTCAAGCCAAAAACATTCAGTACTTC. Its protein is CATSTGQGQAKNIQYF.

CDR3 sequence (DNA): TGTGCCAGCAGTTCCGGGCTTACAGGAAGGGGCTACACCTTC. The encoded protein is CASSSGLTGRGYTF. The rearrangement joins TRBV5-6 to TRBJ1-2, with TRBD1 as a possible D gene (5 bases). The CDR3 runs to 14 residues. V lost 5 bases and J 8 bases, leaving 19 bases between the germline ends. Looked up from germline, CDR1 is SGHDT and CDR2 is YYEEEE.

The V call is TRBV10-3, the J call TRBJ2-3, with TRBD1 matching over 8 bases. The CDR3 covers 16 residues. From germline, CDR1 is ENHRY and CDR2 SYGVKD. The V gene end was trimmed by 0 bases and the J gene end by 0 bases; junction bases not matched to a gene: 2. CDR3 sequence: CAISESQGASTDTQYF. The CDR3 nucleotides read TGTGCCATCAGTGAGTCCCAGGGGGCGAGCACAGATACGCAGTATTTT.

This clone appeared once. The CDR3 coding sequence is TGTGCCAGCAGTGGTCCGGGGCTTGATAGGATGGTCCGTAGCAATCAGCCCCAGCATTTT. Protein sequence: CASSGPGLDRMVRSNQPQHF. The chain links TRBV2 to TRBJ1-5; D possibly corresponds to TRBD1 (5 bases). There are 20 residues in the CDR3. The V and J ends lost 4 bases and 0 bases respectively, with 25 bases between them. Germline CDR1 reads SNHLY; CDR2 reads FYNNEI.

V gene TRBV27 combines with J gene TRBJ1-1, with TRBD1 matching over 9 bases. Germline-derived CDR1 and CDR2 are MNHEY and SMNVEV (reference sequence). This CDR3 comprises 14 residues. J lost 2 bases, V lost 5 bases, and 3 bases had no gene match. CDR3 nucleotide sequence: TGTGCCAGCAGTAACAGGGGGCCTAACACTGAAGCTTTCTTT. This gives the protein CASSNRGPNTEAFF.

J is TRBJ1-1 and V is TRBV4-1, with D uncertain. Germline V CDR1 and CDR2: MGHRA, YSYEKL. This CDR3 has 14 amino acids. V gave up 3 bases and J gave up 2 bases, with 10 bases separating them. The CDR3 loop reads CASSHLEGNTEAFF. Written as DNA, the CDR3 is TGCGCCAGCAGCCATTTGGAGGGAAACACTGAAGCTTTCTTT.

The chain recombines TRBV9 with TRBJ2-1, with TRBD2 identical over 12 bases. V trimming: 4 bases; J trimming: 7 bases; junction bases outside the gene matches: 6. The germline CDR1 and CDR2 sequences are SGDLS and YYNGEE. The CDR3 runs 15 residues. CDR3 DNA: TGTGCCAGCAGCACGACTAGCGGGGGTAAAAATGAGCAGTTCTTC. Translation: CASSTTSGGKNEQFF.

In nucleotides, the CDR3 is TGTGCCAGCAGCCCGCCAGCGTACGAGCAGTACTTC. It is translated as CASSPPAYEQYF. The chain is built from TRBV11-2 and TRBJ2-7; D call uncertain. Between the trimmed V and J ends, which lost 5 bases and 4 bases, there was a span of 9 bases. This CDR3 comprises 12 residues. Germline assignment: CDR1 SGHAT and CDR2 FQNNGV.

The chain links TRBV6-5 to TRBJ1-4; a weak D match, TRBD1 (6 bases). This CDR3 region has 15 residues. The germline V gene has CDR1 MNHEY and CDR2 SVGAGI. V lost 4 bases and J lost 8, with 17 bases in between. The CDR3 here is CASSSTGLEGEKLFF. CDR3 DNA sequence: TGTGCCAGCAGTTCCACAGGGTTGGAGGGGGAAAAACTGTTTTTT.

This clone was counted a single time. This rearrangement joins TRBV6-5 to TRBJ2-3; the D is unclear. CDR1 is MNHEY and CDR2 is SVGAGI in the germline V gene. This CDR3 has 13 residues. V was cut by 3 bases and J by 4 bases, with 8 bases left in between. Written as DNA, the CDR3 is TGTGCCAGCAGTTATCGGGCAGCAGATACGCAGTATTTT. This codes for CASSYRAADTQYF.

A note on this clone: A junction end diverges from the germline sequence, so it may reflect a read error. V and J are TRBV27 and TRBJ1-5; TRBD1 aligns across 7 bases. This CDR3 region has 14 residues. Germline V CDR1 and CDR2: MNHEY, SMNVEV (reference sequence). CDR3 DNA sequence: TGTGCCAGCTCCCAGGGGGATAGCACTCAGCCCCAGCATTTT. Residues: CASSQGDSTQPQHF.

The CDR3 region has the DNA TGTGCCAGCAGTCCGGCGGGCTGGGAGCAGTACTTC. It codes for CASSPAGWEQYF. The genes are TRBV2 and TRBJ2-7, with D tentatively TRBD2 (5 bases). This CDR3 has 12 amino acids. Germline-derived CDR1 and CDR2 are SNHLY and FYNNEI. Between the trimmed V and J ends, which lost 5 bases and 7 bases, there was a span of 12 bases.

This clone was counted a single time. The chain recombines TRBV19 with TRBJ1-1, with 10 bases lining up with TRBD1. The junction had 16 bases not matched to a gene; V was cut back by 4 bases and J by 2 bases. The CDR3 spans 19 residues. Germline CDR1 LNHDA, CDR2 SQIVND (reference sequence). The CDR3 DNA sequence: TGTGCCAGTAGTAGGATTACCCGGGACAGGGGATTTTTAAACACTGAAGCTTTCTTT. As protein: CASSRITRDRGFLNTEAFF.

This chain uses TRBV30 with TRBJ1-1, with D tentatively TRBD1 (5 bases). Germline CDR1 reads GTSNPN; CDR2 reads SVGIG (reference sequence). This CDR3 contains 11 residues. The ends were cut back, 5 bases at V and 1 base at J, with 5 bases in the middle. The CDR3 region is CAWDRNTEAFF. As DNA, the CDR3 is TGTGCCTGGGACAGGAACACTGAAGCTTTCTTT.

The chain joins TRBV10-2 to TRBJ2-7; 11 nucleotides agree with TRBD1. In germline, CDR1 is WSHSY, CDR2 SAAADI. The length of the CDR3 is 13 residues. J was trimmed by 2 bases and V by 10 bases; bases with no gene match: 4. The CDR3 coding sequence is TGCGCCATTTGGGACAGGGGGGCCTACGAGCAGTACTTC. Protein product: CAIWDRGAYEQYF.

This clone appeared a single time. The chain joins TRBV11-3 to TRBJ1-5; D not resolved. V gave up 3 bases and J gave up 0 bases, with 6 bases separating them. The CDR3 runs 14 residues. Per germline, CDR1 SGHNT and CDR2 YENEEA. The CDR3 protein is CASSLQASNQPQHF. As DNA, the CDR3 is TGTGCCAGCAGCTTGCAGGCTAGCAATCAGCCCCAGCATTTT. Complete variable domain (other parts from reference TRBV11-3 and TRBJ1-5): EAGVVQSPRYKIIEKKQPVAFWCNPISGHNTLYWYLQNLGQGPELLIRYENEEAVDDSQLPKDRFSAERLKGVDSTLKIQPAELGDSAVYLCASSLQASNQPQHFGDGTRLSIL.

This clone was detected a few times. The chain recombines TRBV25-1 with TRBJ2-2, with D tentatively TRBD2 (5 bases). Trimming pared 2 bases from V and 6 bases from J, leaving 10 bases between. CDR3 length: 14 amino acids. Germline V gene data show CDR1 as MGHDK and CDR2 as SYGVNS. This CDR3 reads CASSESAGAGELFF. The CDR3 nucleotides read TGTGCCAGCAGTGAAAGTGCCGGGGCCGGGGAGCTGTTTTTT. The whole variable domain, remainder taken from reference TRBV25-1 and TRBJ2-2, is EADIYQTPRYLVIGTGKKITLECSQTMGHDKMYWYQQDPGMELHLIHYSYGVNSTEKGDLSSESTVSRIRTEHFPLTLESARPSHTSQYLCASSESAGAGELFFGEGSRLTVL.

This clone was observed a few times. The V gene is TRBV7-8, the J gene TRBJ1-1; TRBD1 aligns across 7 bases. The germline V gene encodes CDR1 SGHVS and CDR2 FQNEAQ. The V and J ends lost 5 bases and 4 bases, in that order; junction bases with no gene match: 10. This CDR3 contains 15 residues. The CDR3 DNA reads as TGTGCCAGCAGCACACGGCCCGACAGGGTCACTGAAGCTTTCTTT. It is translated as CASSTRPDRVTEAFF.

J is TRBJ1-2 and V is TRBV5-6; D gene ambiguous. Germline CDR1 SGHDT, CDR2 YYEEEE. Trimming took off 2 bases at V and 0 bases at J, with 5 bases between the two ends. This CDR3 contains 13 residues. CDR3 nucleotides: TGTGCCAGCAGCTTCGACCCTAACTATGGCTACACCTTC. Translation: CASSFDPNYGYTF.

This sequence joins TRBV30 and TRBJ1-2; 10 bases fit TRBD1. CDR3 size: 13 residues. With V trimmed by 2 bases and J by 8 bases, 5 bases remained unmatched. The germline V gene has CDR1 GTSNPN and CDR2 SVGIG (reference sequence). CDR3 DNA sequence: TGTGCCTGGAGTATGGGACAGGGGAAGGGCTACACCTTC. Amino acids: CAWSMGQGKGYTF.

This clone was seen once. V is TRBV6-6 and J is TRBJ1-1; D gene ambiguous. This CDR3 is built from 13 residues. The V gene lost 8 bases and the J gene lost 1 base, with 11 bases spanning the gap. In germline, CDR1 is MNHNY, CDR2 SVGAGI (reference sequence). The CDR3 DNA follows: TGTGCCAGCCGGTTAGGGCAGAACACTGAAGCTTTCTTT. It codes for CASRLGQNTEAFF.

The J gene is TRBJ2-2, the V gene TRBV9; 8 nucleotides line up with TRBD2. CDR1 and CDR2 (germline): SGDLS, YYNGEE. CDR3 length equals 16 residues. Losses at the gene ends were 4 bases for V and 2 bases for J; bases not matched to a gene: 7. The chain's CDR3 is CASSPPAGANTGELFF. The CDR3 DNA is TGTGCCAGCAGCCCCCCAGCGGGGGCTAACACCGGGGAGCTGTTTTTT. The full variable domain, rest sourced from reference TRBV9 and TRBJ2-2, is DSGVTQTPKHLITATGQRVTLRCSPRSGDLSVYWYQQSLDQGLQFLIQYYNGEERAKGNILERFSAQQFPDLHSELNLSSLELGDSALYFCASSPPAGANTGELFFGEGSRLTVL.